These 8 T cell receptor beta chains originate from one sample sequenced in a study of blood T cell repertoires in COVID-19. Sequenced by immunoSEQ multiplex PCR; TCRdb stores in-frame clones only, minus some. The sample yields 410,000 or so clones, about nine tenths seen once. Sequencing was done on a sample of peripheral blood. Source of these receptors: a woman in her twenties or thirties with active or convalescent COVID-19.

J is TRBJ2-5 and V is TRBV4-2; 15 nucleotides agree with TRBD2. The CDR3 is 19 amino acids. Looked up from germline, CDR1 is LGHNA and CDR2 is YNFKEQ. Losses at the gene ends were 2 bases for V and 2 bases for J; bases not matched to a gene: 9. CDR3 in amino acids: CASSQPGRTSGGVQETQYF. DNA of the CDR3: TGTGCCAGCAGCCAACCCGGAAGGACTAGCGGGGGGGTGCAAGAGACCCAGTACTTC.

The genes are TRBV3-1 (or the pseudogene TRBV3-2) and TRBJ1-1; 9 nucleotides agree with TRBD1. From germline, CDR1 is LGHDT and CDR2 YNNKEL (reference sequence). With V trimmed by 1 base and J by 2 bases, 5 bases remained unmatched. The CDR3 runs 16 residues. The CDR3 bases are TGTGCCAGCAGCCAAGCACAGGGGGCTGGAAACACTGAAGCTTTCTTT. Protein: CASSQAQGAGNTEAFF.

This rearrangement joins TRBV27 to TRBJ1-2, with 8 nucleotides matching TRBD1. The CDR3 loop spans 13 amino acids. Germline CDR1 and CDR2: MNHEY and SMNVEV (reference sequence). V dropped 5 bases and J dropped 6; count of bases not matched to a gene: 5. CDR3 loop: CASSGRTGHGYTF. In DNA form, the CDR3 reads TGTGCCAGCAGTGGTAGGACAGGGCATGGCTACACCTTC.

As DNA, the CDR3 is TGCGCCAGCAGCCAAGACGAGTGGCAGGGCTCAGGAAACACCATATATTTT. It yields the protein CASSQDEWQGSGNTIYF. This chain uses TRBV4-1 with TRBJ1-3, with D perhaps TRBD1 (5 bases). The CDR3 is made up of 17 amino acids. From germline, CDR1 is MGHRA and CDR2 YSYEKL. Between the trimmed V and J ends, which lost 0 bases and 4 bases, there was a span of 16 bases.

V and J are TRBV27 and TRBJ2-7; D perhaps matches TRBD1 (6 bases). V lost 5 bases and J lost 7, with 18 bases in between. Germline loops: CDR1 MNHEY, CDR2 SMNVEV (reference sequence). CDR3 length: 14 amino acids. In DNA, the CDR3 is TGTGCCAGCAGTCCTCTTGGTACAGGGAATGAGCAGTACTTC. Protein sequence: CASSPLGTGNEQYF.

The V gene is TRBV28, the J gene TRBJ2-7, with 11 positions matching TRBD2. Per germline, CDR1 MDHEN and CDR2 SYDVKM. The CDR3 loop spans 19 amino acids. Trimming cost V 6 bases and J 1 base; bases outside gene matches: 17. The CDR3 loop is CASSQFITSGSMPSYEQYF. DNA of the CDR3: TGTGCCAGCAGCCAATTTATTACTAGCGGGAGCATGCCTTCCTACGAGCAGTACTTC.

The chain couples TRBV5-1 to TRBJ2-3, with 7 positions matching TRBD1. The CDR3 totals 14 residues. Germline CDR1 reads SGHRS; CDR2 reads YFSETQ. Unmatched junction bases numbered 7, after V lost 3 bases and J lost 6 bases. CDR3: CASSWDRAGDTQYF. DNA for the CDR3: TGCGCCAGCAGCTGGGACAGAGCAGGGGATACGCAGTATTTT.

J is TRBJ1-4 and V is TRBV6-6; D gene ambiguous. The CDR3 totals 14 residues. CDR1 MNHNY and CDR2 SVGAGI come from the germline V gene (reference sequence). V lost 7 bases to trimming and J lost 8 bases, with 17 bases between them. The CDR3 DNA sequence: TGTGCCAGCACCCACGGCGGGCAGCGGGAAAAACTGTTTTTT. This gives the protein CASTHGGQREKLFF.